The clone carrying this T cell receptor (beta chain) was counted at least ten times. The antigen is not known. TCRdb itself ran the 5' RACE reads through MiXCR, one entry per CDR3 protein. The data show hundreds of thousands of distinct CDR3 sequences, with around 7.4% seen just once and roughly 1.5% held by the top ten. This sample is part of a study of identical twins. General observations from the study: Zero-insertion results could be subject to partial confounding by invariant MAIT and iNKT cells.

The CDR3 contains 15 residues. V shed 1 base, J shed 6 bases, and the junction held 9 bases outside the gene matches. CDR1 DFQATT and CDR2 SNEGSKA come from the germline V gene (reference sequence). These data also formed part of another study, on yellow fever vaccine responses in identical twins.

Input material: PBMCs. V gene TRBV20-1 combines with J gene TRBJ2-1; 7 bases fit TRBD2. The sequence came from a woman younger than 35 in good health. The chain's CDR3 is CSARVWEGLSNEQFF. In DNA, the CDR3 is TGCAGTGCTAGAGTCTGGGAGGGCCTTAGCAATGAGCAGTTCTTC.